Below are 24 T cell receptor beta chains sequenced from a single sample in a study of T cells in Graves' hyperthyroidism and ophthalmopathy. Template material for amplifying TCR beta CDR3 regions consisted of RNA transcripts. The HTBI primer set was used in a first-round RT-PCR of the TCR CDR3. TCRdb fed the multiplex PCR reads into MiXCR, producing one record per CDR3 protein. In the table there are roughly 570,000 distinct CDR3 sequences, around 42% of which are singletons. The material sequenced was peripheral blood or thyroid tissue (not recorded which). The receptors shown here come from a woman under 30 with Graves' hyperthyroidism.

This clonotype was seen at least ten times. This may come from a read error, since a much larger clone is one base off. The chain couples TRBV10-3 to TRBJ1-2, with D perhaps TRBD1 (6 bases). The CDR3 sequence is 15 residues long. Germline V gene data show CDR1 as ENHRY and CDR2 as SYGVKD. The CDR3 region is CAVSEKQGLDYGYTF. As DNA, the CDR3 is TGTGCCGTCAGTGAGAAACAGGGTTTGGACTATGGCTACACCTTC.

The J gene is TRBJ2-7, the V gene TRBV15, with TRBD1 as a possible D gene (5 bases). Per germline, CDR1 LNHNV and CDR2 YYDKDF (reference sequence). The CDR3 consists of 13 residues. Trimming stripped 3 bases from V and 1 base from J, with 7 bases between. The CDR3 nucleotides read TGTGCCACCAGCAGGGACAATTCCTACGAGCAGTACTTC. It specifies CATSRDNSYEQYF.

This clonotype has a count of ten or more. CDR3 protein: CASSRPGQGYEQYF. The CDR3 nucleotides are TGTGCCAGCAGCAGACCTGGACAGGGCTACGAGCAGTACTTC. The V gene is TRBV7-2, the J gene TRBJ2-7; 8 nucleotides match TRBD1. The junction had 6 bases not matched to a gene; V was cut back by 5 bases and J by 3 bases. The germline V gene encodes CDR1 SGHTA and CDR2 FQGNSA. The CDR3 covers 14 residues. The full variable domain, rest sourced from reference TRBV7-2 and TRBJ2-7, is GAGVSQSPSNKVTEKGKDVELRCDPISGHTALYWYRQSLGQGLEFLIYFQGNSAPDKSGLPSDRFSAERTGGSVSTLTIQRTQQEDSAVYLCASSRPGQGYEQYFGPGTRLTVT.

This clonotype has a count of ten or more. V and J are TRBV12-3 or TRBV12-4 and TRBJ1-1; D is unresolved. The CDR3 extends over 12 amino acids. V lost 5 bases to trimming and J lost 4 bases, with 8 bases between them. CDR3 loop: CASSLGFTEAFF. The CDR3 nucleotides are TGTGCCAGCAGTCTCGGGTTCACTGAAGCTTTCTTT.

This clonotype was counted many times. This sequence joins TRBV5-1 and TRBJ1-5, with no clear D. From germline, CDR1 is SGHRS and CDR2 YFSETQ. Trimming stripped 7 bases from V and 4 bases from J, with 15 bases between. The CDR3 spans 14 residues. This CDR3 reads CASRSGRSNQPQHF. The CDR3 DNA sequence: TGCGCCAGCCGTTCAGGCCGATCTAATCAGCCCCAGCATTTT.

This clonotype was observed at least ten times. V usage is TRBV20-1 and J usage is TRBJ2-7, with 10 bases identical to TRBD1. Germline-derived CDR1 and CDR2 are DFQATT and SNEGSKA (reference sequence). V lost 2 bases to trimming and J lost 5 bases; unmatched junction nucleotides: 9. This CDR3 is 15 amino acids long. In nucleotides, the CDR3 is TGCAGTGCTAGACCGGGGACAGGGGACATCAACGAGCAGTACTTC. This sequence encodes CSARPGTGDINEQYF.

As regards this clonotype: No DNA is shown, since the ends of the CDR3 on it are uncertain; the CDR3 is the one TCRdb lists. This chain joins TRBV7-9 and TRBJ1-2. Germline-derived CDR1 and CDR2 are SEHNR and FQNEAQ (reference sequence). The CDR3 comprises 18 residues, both ends counted. Here the CDR3 reads CASSIYLCSAGGEGGYTF.

This chain connects TRBV29-1 to TRBJ1-1, with no clear D. V lost 5 bases and J lost 1, with 11 bases in between. Germline values: CDR1 SQVTM, CDR2 ANQGSEA. The CDR3 totals 13 residues. The CDR3 reads CSVRTDQNTEAFF. In DNA, the CDR3 is TGCAGCGTTAGGACCGACCAGAACACTGAAGCTTTCTTT.

The gene calls are TRBV27 and TRBJ1-1; no definite D call. With 5 bases removed from V and 6 bases from J, the gap between germline ends came to 19 bases. The CDR3 is made up of 15 amino acids. In germline, CDR1 is MNHEY, CDR2 SMNVEV (reference sequence). CDR3 sequence (DNA): TGTGCCAGCAGTCTAACACCGACTTCACCCCCTGAAGCTTTCTTT. Translating it yields CASSLTPTSPPEAFF.

This clonotype has just a few counts. This chain uses TRBV29-1 with TRBJ1-2; D is unclear. Looked up from germline, CDR1 is SQVTM and CDR2 is ANQGSEA. This CDR3 has 11 amino acids. CDR3 nucleotide sequence: TGCAGTGAATGGGGATCCTATGGCTACACCTTC. It translates to CSEWGSYGYTF. The full variable domain, in which reference TRBV29-1 and TRBJ1-2 provide the parts outside the CDR3, is SAVISQKPSRDICQRGTSLTIQCQVDSQVTMMFWYRQQPGQSLTLIATANQGSEATYESGFVIDKFPISRPNLTFSTLTVSNMSPEDSSIYLCSEWGSYGYTFGSGTRLTVV.

V gene TRBV5-1 combines with J gene TRBJ2-3, with D possibly matching TRBD1 (5 bases). Germline-derived CDR1 and CDR2 are SGHRS and YFSETQ. The CDR3 is 15 amino acids. V was trimmed by 4 bases and J by 1 base, leaving 13 bases between them. In DNA, the CDR3 is TGCGCCAGCAGCGCAGGGCAGGCTGGCACAGATACGCAGTATTTT. Amino acids: CASSAGQAGTDTQYF.

V is TRBV29-1 and J is TRBJ1-6; 7 nucleotides agree with TRBD1. Germline V gene lookup returns CDR1 SQVTM and CDR2 ANQGSEA. V trimming: 8 bases; J trimming: 7 bases; junction bases outside the gene matches: 5. The CDR3 runs 12 residues. The CDR3 is CSKRQGNSPLHF. CDR3 DNA sequence: TGCAGCAAGAGACAGGGAAATTCACCCCTCCACTTT.

The count of this clonotype is one. The chain employs TRBV19 and TRBJ1-1; 12 nucleotides agree with TRBD1. V lost 10 bases and J lost 1; bases outside the gene matches: 4. The CDR3 covers 14 residues. Germline V lookup: CDR1 LNHDA, CDR2 SQIVND (reference sequence). The CDR3 protein is CATGTGGRNTEAFF. CDR3 nucleotide sequence: TGTGCCACCGGGACAGGGGGCAGGAACACTGAAGCTTTCTTT.

This chain joins TRBV6-5 and TRBJ2-5; 12 bases fit TRBD1. Per the germline V gene, CDR1 is MNHEY and CDR2 is SVGAGI. The CDR3 length is 16 residues. V was clipped by 0 bases and J by 5 bases; unmatched bases: 4. Here the CDR3 reads CASSYSRDRGRETQYF. The CDR3 nucleotides read TGTGCCAGCAGTTACTCCCGGGACAGGGGGCGGGAGACCCAGTACTTC.

This clonotype has a count of ten or more. The chain carries TRBV20-1 and TRBJ2-7; 11 bases map to TRBD1. Germline V lookup: CDR1 DFQATT, CDR2 SNEGSKA (reference sequence). Unmatched junction bases numbered 5, after V lost 3 bases and J lost 4 bases. The CDR3 length is 14 residues. The CDR3 sequence: CSASAGQGAYEQYF. The CDR3 nucleotides are TGCAGTGCTAGTGCCGGACAGGGGGCATACGAGCAGTACTTC.

This clonotype was seen ten or more times. The chain uses TRBV10-3 and TRBJ1-1, with D perhaps TRBD1 (5 bases). This CDR3 has 15 amino acids. V lost 6 bases and J 1 base, leaving 15 bases between the germline ends. CDR1 is ENHRY, CDR2 SYGVKD, per germline. In nucleotides, the CDR3 is TGTGCCATCAGCCAGGGCTTAAGAAGGAACACTGAAGCTTTCTTT. It codes for CAISQGLRRNTEAFF.

The chain joins TRBV29-1 to TRBJ1-2; 9 bases fit TRBD1. The CDR3 covers 14 residues. Trimming removed 0 bases from V and 8 bases from J; junction bases left unmatched: 7. Germline loops: CDR1 SQVTM, CDR2 ANQGSEA. In DNA, the CDR3 is TGCAGCGTTGAAGAGGTGGGACAGGGCGGCGGCTACACCTTC. This sequence encodes CSVEEVGQGGGYTF.

The chain employs TRBV20-1 and TRBJ2-7; tentatively, D is TRBD1 or TRBD2 (6 bases each). The V gene lost 1 base and the J gene lost 4 bases, with 26 bases spanning the gap. Looked up from germline, CDR1 is DFQATT and CDR2 is SNEGSKA (reference sequence). The CDR3 runs to 18 residues. The CDR3 is CSARVGGLGGPEGYEQYF. DNA for the CDR3: TGCAGTGCTAGAGTTGGGGGGCTTGGCGGGCCTGAGGGGTACGAGCAGTACTTC.

Ten or more counts support this clonotype. The V gene is TRBV5-6, the J gene TRBJ2-2; TRBD2 aligns across 9 bases. This CDR3 contains 14 residues. The V gene's germline CDR1 is SGHDT and CDR2 YYEEEE. The ends lost 5 bases at V and 1 base at J; junction bases unmatched: 0. The CDR3 DNA follows: TGTGCCAGCAGACTAGCGGGGAACACCGGGGAGCTGTTTTTT. This encodes CASRLAGNTGELFF.

Note on this clonotype: This may be a read error, as it is one base from a much larger clone. The V call is TRBV6-1, the J call TRBJ1-1; TRBD1 aligns across 7 bases. The CDR3 sequence is 17 residues long. The germline CDR1 and CDR2 sequences are MNHNS and SASEGT. Losses at the gene ends were 7 bases for V and 1 base for J; bases not matched to a gene: 15. The CDR3 spells CASIHVPGQRENTEAFF. CDR3 coding DNA: TGTGCCAGCATCCATGTCCCGGGACAGAGAGAGAACACTGAAGCTTTCTTT.

This clonotype has a single count. The chain uses TRBV7-9 and TRBJ1-2, with 7 bases aligning to TRBD1. This CDR3 contains 17 residues. Germline CDR1 and CDR2: SEHNR and FQNEAQ (reference sequence). J was trimmed by 8 bases and V by 5 bases; bases with no gene match: 20. CDR3 in amino acids: CASSTIKSRDRRGGYTF. CDR3 DNA sequence: TGTGCCAGCAGCACAATCAAGTCCCGGGACAGAAGAGGCGGCTACACCTTC.

V and J are TRBV7-6 and TRBJ2-7; 8 bases agree with TRBD1. This CDR3 is built from 14 residues. Losses at the gene ends were 4 bases for V and 7 bases for J; bases not matched to a gene: 9. From germline, CDR1 is SGHVS and CDR2 FNYEAQ. CDR3 in DNA: TGTGCCAGCAGCTCCAACCAGGGGGCAAGGGAGCAGTACTTC. Amino acid sequence: CASSSNQGAREQYF.

In its sample, this clonotype was seen many times. The chain carries TRBV12-3 or TRBV12-4 and TRBJ1-5; a weak D match, TRBD1 (6 bases). The CDR3 loop spans 16 amino acids. Trimming removed 3 bases from V and 2 bases from J, with 14 bases in between. The CDR3 coding sequence is TGTGCCAGCAGTTTTGTGGCGGGGGGCGGCAATCAGCCCCAGCATTTT. It translates to CASSFVAGGGNQPQHF.

This clonotype was found many times. This chain links TRBV5-8 with TRBJ2-5, with D perhaps matching TRBD1 (6 bases). V gave up 0 bases and J gave up 5 bases, with 14 bases separating them. CDR1 is SGHTS and CDR2 is YDEGEE in the germline V gene. The CDR3 has 15 amino acids. The CDR3 nucleotides are TGTGCCAGCAGCTTGGCCTGGGGGCTGCGCGAGACCCAGTACTTC. Translated, it gives CASSLAWGLRETQYF.